This entry is about one T cell receptor (beta chain). A single base is all that separates this from a far larger clone, so a read error is likely. This CDR3 is built from 12 residues. In germline, CDR1 is SGHKS, CDR2 YYEKEE (reference sequence). The data derive from a study of low-dose radiotherapy and immunotherapy resistance in tumors. Study in general: Doses delivered to Cohort 2 were 1 Gy per fraction every two weeks, amounting to 13 Gy over 26 weeks. Each patient took aspirin at a dose of 300 mg by mouth once daily over the course of four cycles, with dosing beginning on cycle 1 day 1.

Primers targeting TRAV and TRBV primed first-strand cDNA, covering alpha and beta chains. Amplification of TCRs used a constant-region primer and V-primer adapter for around 19 PCR cycles. TCRdb reprocessed the reads with MiXCR, giving one entry per CDR3 protein. This table holds under 90,000 distinct CDR3 sequences, about 18% found once. Time point defined: before trial treatment. The donors' treatment consisted of nivolumab, ipilimumab, aspirin, low-dose cyclophosphamide and low-dose radiotherapy. As a condition of eligibility, patients had advanced solid tumors lacking tumor-infiltrating lymphocytes.

This specimen was PBMCs, taken before treatment. The receptor was derived from a male donor with prostate cancer. V usage is TRBV5-5 and J usage is TRBJ1-1; D remains unclear. Written as DNA, the CDR3 is TGCGCCAGCACCGAGCTAGACACTGAAGCTTTCTTT. This gives the protein CASTELDTEAFF.